One sample yielded the 7 T cell receptor beta chains listed below, sequenced in a study of identifying expanded T cells in peripheral blood. The protocol was immunoSEQ multiplex PCR, while the TCRdb copy is restricted to in-frame clones and leaves out a portion. The table has over 100,000 clones, about 88% seen once. The material sequenced was blood. The origin of the receptors is a person aged 18 to 70 in good health.

The chain has TRBV7-9 and TRBJ1-3; D gene unclear. The germline V gene encodes CDR1 SEHNR and CDR2 FQNEAQ (reference sequence). CDR3 length: 16 amino acids. Trimming stripped 1 base from V and 0 bases from J, with 10 bases between. The CDR3 spells CASSLGGRYSGNTIYF. CDR3 sequence (DNA): TGTGCCAGCAGCTTAGGAGGCCGCTACTCTGGAAACACCATATATTTT. Filled out from reference TRBV7-9 and TRBJ1-3, the complete variable domain reads DTGVSQNPRHKITKRGQNVTFRCDPISEHNRLYWYRQTLGQGPEFLTYFQNEAQLEKSRLLSDRFSAERPKGSFSTLEIQRTEQGDSAMYLCASSLGGRYSGNTIYFGEGSWLTVV.

The chain links TRBV14 to TRBJ2-5; the match to TRBD1 covers 9 bases. Germline CDR1 reads SGHDN; CDR2 reads FVKESK. J was trimmed by 5 bases and V by 8 bases; bases with no gene match: 3. The CDR3 runs 12 residues. CDR3 in DNA: TGTGCCAGCCGGACAGGGGCGGAGACCCAGTACTTC. Translating gives CASRTGAETQYF.

Concerning this clone itself: Other DNA sequences in this specimen translate into the identical CDR3. The chain uses TRBV7-2 and TRBJ1-6, with D perhaps matching TRBD1 (5 bases). Germline V gene lookup returns CDR1 SGHTA and CDR2 FQGNSA. Trimming removed 2 bases from V and 10 bases from J, with 9 bases in between. This CDR3 comprises 13 residues. The CDR3 DNA sequence: TGTGCCAGCAGCTTATCAGCAGGGTCACCCCTCCACTTT. Its protein is CASSLSAGSPLHF.

This rearrangement joins TRBV18 to TRBJ1-2; 7 nucleotides agree with TRBD1. The junction had 11 bases not matched to a gene; V was cut back by 3 bases and J by 4 bases. Germline loops: CDR1 KGHSH, CDR2 LQKENI. The CDR3 runs to 16 residues. In nucleotides, the CDR3 is TGTGCCAGCTCACCCCTCCCGGGACAGACCCTCTATGGCTACACCTTC. Protein sequence: CASSPLPGQTLYGYTF.

The chain couples TRBV11-3 to TRBJ1-1; tentative D call: TRBD1 (6 bases). Trimming cost V 1 base and J 5 bases, with 14 bases left between them. This CDR3 has 15 amino acids. Germline assignment: CDR1 SGHNT and CDR2 YENEEA. DNA of the CDR3: TGTGCCAGCAGCTTAGGAGGGATGAGGGGGACTGAAGCTTTCTTT. It codes for CASSLGGMRGTEAFF.

The chain employs TRBV4-2 and TRBJ1-6; no reliable D call. The CDR3 length is 15 residues. The V gene lost 0 bases and the J gene lost 14 bases, with 17 bases spanning the gap. Germline CDR1 and CDR2: LGHNA and YNFKEQ. CDR3 loop: CASSQDYEGPSALHF. CDR3 coding DNA: TGTGCCAGCAGCCAAGATTATGAAGGACCGTCGGCCCTCCACTTT.

This chain joins TRBV18 and TRBJ2-1; the match to TRBD1 covers 9 bases. This CDR3 is built from 13 residues. CDR1 and CDR2 (germline): KGHSH, LQKENI. With 8 bases clipped from V and 8 bases from J, the junction kept 7 bases outside the gene matches. In nucleotides, the CDR3 is TGTGCCAGCACCGGGACAGGGATCGATGAGCAGTTCTTC. As protein: CASTGTGIDEQFF.